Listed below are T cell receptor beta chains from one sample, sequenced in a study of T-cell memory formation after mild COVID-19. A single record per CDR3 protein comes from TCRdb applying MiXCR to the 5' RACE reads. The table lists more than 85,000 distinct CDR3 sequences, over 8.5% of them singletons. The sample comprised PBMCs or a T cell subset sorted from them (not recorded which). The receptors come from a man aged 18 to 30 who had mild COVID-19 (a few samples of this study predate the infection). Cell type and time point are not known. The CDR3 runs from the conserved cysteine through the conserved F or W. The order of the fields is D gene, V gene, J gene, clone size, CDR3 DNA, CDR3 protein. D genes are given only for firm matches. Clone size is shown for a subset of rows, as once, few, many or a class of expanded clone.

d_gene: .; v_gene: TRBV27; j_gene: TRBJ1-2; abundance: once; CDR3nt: TGTGCCAGCAGTTTCCGCGGGGATCTTAACTATGGCTACACCTTC; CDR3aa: CASSFRGDLNYGYTF
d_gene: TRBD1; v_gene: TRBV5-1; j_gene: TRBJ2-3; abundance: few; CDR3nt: TGCGCCAGCGGACAGGGAAGTTTTAGAGTCACAGATACGCAGTATTTT; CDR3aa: CASGQGSFRVTDTQYF
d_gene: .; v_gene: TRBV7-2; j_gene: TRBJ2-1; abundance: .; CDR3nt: TGTGCCAGCAGCTCTCCAAAACAGGAGATCTCCTACAATGAGCAGTTCTTC; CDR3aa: CASSSPKQEISYNEQFF
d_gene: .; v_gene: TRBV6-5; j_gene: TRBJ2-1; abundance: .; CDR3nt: TGTGCCAGCAGTTACTCGAGAGTAATCCACAATGAGCAGTTCTTC; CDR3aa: CASSYSRVIHNEQFF
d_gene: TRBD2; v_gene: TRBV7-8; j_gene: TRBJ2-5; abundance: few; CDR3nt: TGTGCCAGCAGCCCCCCCCTGATAGCGGGGGAGCCCCAGTACTTC; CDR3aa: CASSPPLIAGEPQYF
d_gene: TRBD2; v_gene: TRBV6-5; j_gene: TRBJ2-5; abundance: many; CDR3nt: TGTGCCAGCAGCCTACCGGAAGAGGGAGGGCTAGAGACCCAGTACTTC; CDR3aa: CASSLPEEGGLETQYF
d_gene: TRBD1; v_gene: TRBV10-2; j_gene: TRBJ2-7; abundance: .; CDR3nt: TGCGCCACAGGGGGTCCTATCCGGGACAGGGCCTACGAGCAGTACTTC; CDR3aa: CATGGPIRDRAYEQYF
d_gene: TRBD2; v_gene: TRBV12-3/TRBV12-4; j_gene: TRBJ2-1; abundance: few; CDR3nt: TGTGCCAGCAGCAAACCTCGACTAGCGAGGAAGTTCTTC; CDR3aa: CASSKPRLARKFF
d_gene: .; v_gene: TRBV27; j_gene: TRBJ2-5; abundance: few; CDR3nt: TGTGCCAGCAGTTGGGGGGCCGGGGAGACCCAGTACTTC; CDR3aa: CASSWGAGETQYF
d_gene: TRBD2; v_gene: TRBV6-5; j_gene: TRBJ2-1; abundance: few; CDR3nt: TGTGCCAGCAGTTACATCGGGGGGGGCCGCAATGAGCAGTTCTTC; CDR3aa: CASSYIGGGRNEQFF
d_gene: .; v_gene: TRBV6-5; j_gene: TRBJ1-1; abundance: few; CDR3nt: TGTGCCAGCATTACACGAGGGACTGAAGCTTTCTTT; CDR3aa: CASITRGTEAFF